A selection of T cell receptor beta chains follows, all from one sample in a study of response to subunit inactivated influenza vaccine. A single record per CDR3 protein comes from TCRdb applying MiXCR to the RT-PCR reads. The profile covers 550,000 to 600,000 distinct CDR3 sequences, with around 11% appearing a single time and about a tenth taken by the ten largest. The sequences come from PBMCs from blood, collected on the day of vaccination. The receptors were gathered from a man between 45 and 60 years old who received an inactivated influenza vaccine. The CDR3 runs from the conserved cysteine through the conserved F or W. Fields, in order: clone size, J gene, D gene, V gene, CDR3 protein, CDR3 DNA. A D gene is named only where the DNA matches it firmly. Expanded clones get a size class; other rows say once, few or many, or leave the size out.

many,TRBJ1-4,-,TRBV30,CAWRPKGGLRNEKLFF,TGTGCCTGGAGACCTAAAGGGGGTCTTAGGAATGAAAAACTGTTTTTT
-,TRBJ1-1,-,TRBV28,CASSLMSGYWAEAFF,TGTGCCAGCAGTTTAATGTCGGGGTATTGGGCTGAAGCTTTCTTT
-,TRBJ1-2,TRBD1,TRBV4-1,CASSHPGQGNYGNTF,TGCGCCAGCAGCCATCCGGGACAGGGGAACTATGGCAACACCTTC
many,TRBJ2-7,-,TRBV12-3/TRBV12-4,CASSPALKGEQYF,TGTGCCAGCAGCCCGGCCCTGAAGGGAGAGCAGTACTTC
many,TRBJ2-3,TRBD2,TRBV20-1,CSARESSGGLYTQYF,TGCAGTGCTAGAGAGTCTAGCGGGGGGCTATATACGCAGTATTTT
few,TRBJ2-1,TRBD2,TRBV6-2/TRBV6-3,CASRLRVAGGDEQFF,TGTGCCAGCAGACTCAGAGTAGCGGGGGGGGACGAGCAGTTCTTC
few,TRBJ1-3,-,TRBV3-1,CASSRTVGNTIYF,TGTGCCAGCAGCCGGACAGTTGGAAACACCATATATTTT
-,TRBJ2-7,-,TRBV3-1,CASSQDLGRPEQYF,TGTGCCAGCAGCCAAGACCTAGGGAGACCCGAGCAGTACTTC
few,TRBJ2-1,TRBD2,TRBV11-1,CAIPTSGLAGGKHYNEQFF,TGTGCCATCCCAACTTCGGGGCTAGCGGGGGGAAAACATTACAATGAGCAGTTCTTC
few,TRBJ2-7,-,TRBV28,CASSLRRDIYEQYF,TGTGCCAGCAGTTTAAGGAGGGATATCTACGAGCAGTACTTC
many,TRBJ2-3,-,TRBV5-1,CASSLGASTDTQYF,TGTGCCAGCAGCTTGGGGGCTAGCACAGATACGCAGTATTTT
-,TRBJ2-5,-,TRBV2,CASTLDWKETQYF,TGTGCCAGCACCTTGGACTGGAAAGAGACCCAGTACTTC
-,TRBJ2-7,TRBD1,TRBV28,CASSIGTGTPYEQYF,TGTGCCAGCAGTATAGGGACAGGGACGCCCTACGAGCAGTACTTC
many,TRBJ2-5,TRBD2,TRBV5-6,CASSLALSGREGETQYF,TGTGCCAGCAGCTTGGCCCTTTCCGGGAGGGAGGGAGAGACCCAGTACTTC
few,TRBJ1-5,-,TRBV5-1,CASSLNPLEPQHF,TGCGCCAGCAGCTTGAACCCGTTGGAGCCCCAGCATTTT
few,TRBJ1-5,-,TRBV20-1,CSATGPNQPQHF,TGCAGTGCTACAGGGCCCAATCAGCCCCAGCATTTT
-,TRBJ1-5,TRBD1,TRBV2,CASKGDRGQYQPQHF,TGTGCCAGCAAAGGGGACAGGGGGCAGTATCAGCCCCAGCATTTT
-,TRBJ1-1,-,TRBV4-3,CASSQATSMNTEAFF,TGCGCCAGCAGCCAGGCCACTTCCATGAACACTGAAGCTTTCTTT
-,TRBJ2-7,-,TRBV29-1,CSVEIGASYEQYF,TGCAGCGTTGAGATTGGGGCCTCCTACGAGCAGTACTTC
-,TRBJ2-5,TRBD1,TRBV7-8,CASSRHRGGETQYF,TGTGCCAGCAGCCGTCACAGGGGCGGGGAGACCCAGTACTTC
many,TRBJ2-1,-,TRBV12-3/TRBV12-4,CASSTPGNEQFF,TGTGCCAGCAGTACCCCCGGTAATGAGCAGTTCTTC
-,TRBJ2-7,TRBD2,TRBV20-1,CSARDSGGPYEQYF,TGCAGTGCTAGGGATAGCGGGGGGCCCTACGAGCAGTACTTC
few,TRBJ2-5,-,TRBV5-1,CASSQGGRAGNQETQYF,TGCGCCAGCAGCCAGGGTGGCCGGGCAGGAAACCAAGAGACCCAGTACTTC
few,TRBJ2-2,TRBD2,TRBV2,CASSRYSGSRTGELFF,TGTGCCAGCAGTCGTTATAGCGGGAGCAGGACCGGGGAGCTGTTTTTT
few,TRBJ2-7,TRBD1,TRBV6-1,CASQPFGTGNYEQYF,TGTGCCAGCCAACCATTCGGGACAGGGAACTACGAGCAGTACTTC
few,TRBJ1-5,-,TRBV12-3/TRBV12-4,CASGRSWNQPQHF,TGTGCCAGCGGAAGGTCTTGGAATCAGCCCCAGCATTTT
-,TRBJ2-7,TRBD2,TRBV14,CASSQTPGLAGRFYEQYF,TGTGCCAGCAGCCAAACCCCGGGACTAGCGGGAAGGTTTTACGAGCAGTACTTC
many,TRBJ1-4,TRBD1,TRBV6-1,CASSPRPGQGVTNEKLFF,TGTGCCAGCAGTCCCCGCCCGGGACAGGGGGTAACTAATGAAAAACTGTTTTTT
many,TRBJ2-3,TRBD1,TRBV12-3/TRBV12-4,CASSKQGTFLTDTQYF,TGTGCCAGCAGCAAACAGGGGACCTTTCTCACAGATACGCAGTATTTT
-,TRBJ2-3,-,TRBV5-1,CASSLDWADTQYF,TGCGCCAGCAGCCTCGACTGGGCAGATACGCAGTATTTT
-,TRBJ2-5,-,TRBV5-1,CASSYDSQETQYF,TGCGCCAGCAGCTACGACAGCCAAGAGACCCAGTACTTC
few,TRBJ2-2,TRBD2,TRBV6-2/TRBV6-3,CASTAEGRANGELFF,TGTGCCAGCACTGCAGAGGGGAGGGCCAACGGGGAGCTGTTTTTT
many,TRBJ2-5,TRBD1,TRBV4-1,CASSQDGQGEETQYF,TGCGCCAGCAGCCAAGATGGACAGGGGGAAGAGACCCAGTACTTC
many,TRBJ1-2,TRBD1,TRBV7-9,CASSPAGQGPGYTF,TGTGCCAGCAGCCCCGCGGGACAGGGTCCTGGCTACACCTTC
few,TRBJ2-3,-,TRBV5-1,CASSLMSMYSDTQYF,TGCGCCAGCAGCTTGATGTCGATGTACTCAGATACGCAGTATTTT
-,TRBJ2-7,TRBD1,TRBV3-1,CASSQTGNEQYF,TGTGCCAGCAGCCAGACAGGGAACGAGCAGTACTTC
-,TRBJ1-1,TRBD1,TRBV18,CASSSTRGAHNTEAFF,TGTGCCAGCTCATCAACCAGGGGGGCCCACAACACTGAAGCTTTCTTT
-,TRBJ1-2,-,TRBV6-2/TRBV6-3,CASSSFRTGGYGYTF,TGTGCCAGCAGTTCCTTCAGGACTGGCGGCTATGGCTACACCTTC
many,TRBJ2-7,-,TRBV5-1,CASSWTGLGGEQYF,TGCGCCAGCAGCTGGACCGGTTTGGGCGGCGAGCAGTACTTC
-,TRBJ2-3,-,TRBV5-1,CASSSGTNTDTQYF,TGCGCCAGCAGCTCCGGGACAAACACAGATACGCAGTATTTT
-,TRBJ2-7,-,TRBV7-2,CASSVGISYEQYF,TGTGCCAGCAGCGTAGGCATCTCCTACGAGCAGTACTTC
-,TRBJ2-1,TRBD2,TRBV3-1,CASSQEFRTREGNEQFF,TGTGCCAGCAGCCAAGAGTTTAGGACAAGGGAGGGGAATGAGCAGTTCTTC
few,TRBJ2-3,TRBD2,TRBV7-9,CASSPQLAGYDTDTQYF,TGTGCCAGCAGCCCCCAACTAGCGGGATATGACACAGATACGCAGTATTTT
many,TRBJ2-2,TRBD2,TRBV7-9,CASSSRLATGELFF,TGTGCCAGCAGCTCCCGACTAGCCACCGGGGAGCTGTTTTTT
-,TRBJ1-1,-,TRBV27,CASSPQTWSAEAFF,TGTGCCAGCAGTCCACAGACATGGTCCGCTGAAGCTTTCTTT
-,TRBJ1-2,-,TRBV4-3,CASSQDPLGRENGYTF,TGCGCCAGCAGCCAAGATCCCTTGGGACGGGAGAATGGCTACACCTTC
-,TRBJ2-5,-,TRBV6-2/TRBV6-3,CASSPPHRRETQYF,TGTGCCAGCAGTCCGCCGCACAGGCGAGAGACCCAGTACTTC
few,TRBJ1-1,-,TRBV5-1,CASSSGGAGTEAFF,TGCGCCAGCAGCTCGGGGGGCGCGGGCACTGAAGCTTTCTTT
few,TRBJ2-1,-,TRBV7-3,CASSSRASSYNEQFF,TGTGCCAGCAGCTCAAGAGCGAGCTCCTACAATGAGCAGTTCTTC